A single sample gave rise to the 5 T cell receptor beta chains below, sequenced in a study of cytomegalovirus exposure and HLA in healthy donors. PCR amplification relied on 60 Vbeta primers (plus 13 Jbeta primers). TCRdb keeps only in-frame clones here, not all; method: immunoSEQ multiplex PCR. The sample holds about 150,000 clones, around 80% seen once. The sample was PBMCs. The receptors come from a man in his forties or fifties in good health and CMV-seronegative.

The table lists this clone with a few counts. The J gene is TRBJ2-1, the V gene TRBV2; 8 bases map to TRBD1. With V trimmed by 7 bases and J by 4 bases, 9 bases remained unmatched. The CDR3 contains 15 residues. Per germline, CDR1 SNHLY and CDR2 FYNNEI. The CDR3: CASNVMGDRYNEQFF. The CDR3 region has the DNA TGTGCCAGCAACGTGATGGGGGACAGGTACAATGAGCAGTTCTTC. Full variable domain (remainder filled in from reference TRBV2 and TRBJ2-1): EPEVTQTPSHQVTQMGQEVILRCVPISNHLYFYWYRQILGQKVEFLVSFYNNEISEKSEIFDDQFSVERPDGSNFTLKIRSTKLEDSAMYFCASNVMGDRYNEQFFGPGTRLTVL.

This chain links TRBV21-1 with TRBJ1-6; no check of the table's D call, TRBD1, against the DNA was made. TRBV21-1 is shown as a pseudogene. The length of the CDR3 is 18 residues. The CDR3 DNA follows: TGTGCCAGCAGCAGTCAAAACGACAGGTTCTCCTATAATTCACCCCTCCACTTT. Residues: CASSSQNDRFSYNSPLHF.

This rearrangement joins TRBV2 to TRBJ2-7; 8 bases line up with TRBD2. The ends lost 11 bases at V and 4 bases at J; junction bases unmatched: 13. In germline, CDR1 is SNHLY, CDR2 FYNNEI. The CDR3 is made up of 14 amino acids. The CDR3: CAGAGAGGRYEQYF. Written as DNA, the CDR3 is TGTGCCGGTGCCGGGGCGGGAGGCAGGTACGAGCAGTACTTC.

This chain uses TRBV6-1 with TRBJ2-2; D possibly corresponds to TRBD2 (7 bases). Germline-derived CDR1 and CDR2 are MNHNS and SASEGT. This CDR3 is 14 amino acids long. Trimming removed 11 bases from V and 2 bases from J, with 15 bases in between. For the CDR3, the DNA is TGTGCCTCTCGTCCGGGGGGCAACACCGGGGAGCTGTTTTTT. Protein: CASRPGGNTGELFF.

The gene calls are TRBV6-5 and TRBJ2-7, with a weak D call TRBD1 (5 bases). Germline CDR1 reads MNHEY; CDR2 reads SVGAGI. The CDR3 consists of 14 residues. V lost 4 bases and J 3 bases, leaving 13 bases between the germline ends. The CDR3 DNA is TGTGCCAGCAGTTTTGAGGACACAGGCTACGAGCAGTACTTC. This encodes CASSFEDTGYEQYF.